This TCR beta chain is drawn from a study of blood T cells in healthy people across ages. The ends were cut back, 8 bases at V and 5 bases at J, with 16 bases in the middle. CDR1 is MDHEN and CDR2 is SYDVKM in the germline V gene. This CDR3 has 14 residues. A second PCR of 7 to 11 cycles used a sample-barcoded 5' primer and a J-beta primer mix. TCRdb itself ran the 5' RACE reads through MiXCR, one entry per CDR3 protein. This sample has about 1.6 million distinct CDR3 sequences, with 34% found just once. Study-wide findings and caveats: Estimates based on one million T cells were treated as lower bounds.

This clonotype was counted ten times or more. Its antigen is unknown. Researchers isolated at least 6.5 million PBMCs per sample. Source material: blood. This receptor was obtained from a woman aged 25 to 39 in good health. The chain carries TRBV28 and TRBJ2-1, with D hard to call. The DNA for the CDR3 is TGTGCCAGCTCTCCGGCGACTGTAGACAATGAGCAGTTCTTC. Protein: CASSPATVDNEQFF.